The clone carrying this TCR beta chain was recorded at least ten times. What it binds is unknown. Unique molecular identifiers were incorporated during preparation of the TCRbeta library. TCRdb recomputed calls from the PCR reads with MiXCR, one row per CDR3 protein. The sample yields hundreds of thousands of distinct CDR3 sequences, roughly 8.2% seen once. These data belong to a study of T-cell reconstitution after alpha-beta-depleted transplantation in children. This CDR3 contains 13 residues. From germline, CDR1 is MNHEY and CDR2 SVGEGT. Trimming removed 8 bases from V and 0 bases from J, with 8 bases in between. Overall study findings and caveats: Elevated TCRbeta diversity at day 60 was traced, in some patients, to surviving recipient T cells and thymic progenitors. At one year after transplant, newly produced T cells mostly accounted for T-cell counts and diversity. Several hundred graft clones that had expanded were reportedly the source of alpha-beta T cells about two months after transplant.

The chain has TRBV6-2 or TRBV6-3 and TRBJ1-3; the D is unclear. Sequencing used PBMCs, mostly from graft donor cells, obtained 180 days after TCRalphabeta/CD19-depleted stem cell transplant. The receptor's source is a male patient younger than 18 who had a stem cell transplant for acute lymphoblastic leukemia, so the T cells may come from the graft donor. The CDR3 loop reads CASGRTSGNTIYF. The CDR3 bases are TGTGCCAGCGGCCGGACCTCTGGAAACACCATATATTTT.